Listed below are T cell receptor beta chains from one sample, sequenced in a study of post-analysis software for immune sequencing data. TCRdb ran MiXCR on the PCR reads and lists one entry per CDR3 protein. The sample carries approximately 730,000 distinct CDR3 sequences, 30% recorded once. The sample was blood. The receptors here all came from a girl aged 10-17 years with multiple sclerosis. Both conserved end residues are part of each CDR3.

TRBV5-1 | CASSLVRGPNGEAFF
TRBV21-1 | CASSKARWGQHYEQYF
TRBV29-1 | CVSGTGGSETQYF
TRBV28 | CASSWGWGEQFF
TRBV24-1 | CATSDPKEARGPQETQYF
TRBV6-2/TRBV6-3 | CASRGDASYEQYF
TRBV27 | CASSPQGADYGYTF
TRBV6-4 | CASSDGTGTDTQYF
TRBV9 | CASSVQPSGAKNIQYF
TRBV7-8 | CASSLVGALSTDTQYF
TRBV10-3 | CAISEPRLAGGQETQYF
TRBV6-5 | CASSYGGRIGPDYGYTF
TRBV12-3/TRBV12-4 | CASSLTGPSTDTQYF
TRBV20-1 | CSARSWGAKNIQYF
TRBV15 | CATSARRGELAKNIQYF
TRBV5-1 | CASSLRVQNGANVLTF
TRBV7-2 | CASSMTGWTEAFF
TRBV12-3/TRBV12-4 | CASSLTAFNEKLFF
TRBV7-9 | CASSPSSGIRPYNEQFF
TRBV10-3 | CAISESKTGTGYTF
TRBV3-1 | CASRPDSGYTF
TRBV28 | CASSLTALAQQYF
TRBV5-1 | CASSLGGQTNEKLFF
TRBV28 | CASSTGGAETQYF
TRBV6-5 | CASSPGPSGFQETQYF
TRBV4-3 | CASSKGEALYNEQFF
TRBV20-1 | CSAMRGGETYRGYTF
TRBV6-2/TRBV6-3 | CASRPQGISEQYF
TRBV3-1 | CASSPKYSNYGYTF
TRBV5-1 | CASSSENIQYF
TRBV10-3 | CAISGQGGNYGYTF
TRBV27 | CASSLGGTFGYTF
TRBV20-1 | CSARRTGATDTQYF
TRBV4-3 | CASSQNSIAGNNSPLHF
TRBV29-1 | CSVGGGGTGANVLTF
TRBV6-1 | CASRGQGALNEQYF
TRBV27 | CASSLATGEIQYF
TRBV5-1 | CASSPDPSGMIDEQFF
TRBV29-1 | CSVVEGRVVYGYTF
TRBV29-1 | CSVVITGGYGYTF
TRBV6-5 | CASTRDSAVNTEAFF
TRBV5-5 | CASSLGGRINQPQHF
TRBV24-1 | CATSDSSSGTKNIQYF
TRBV10-3 | CAISGREAGPDTQYF
TRBV5-4 | CASSLVGPGADTQYF
TRBV12-3/TRBV12-4 | CASSPETGAVPNSPLHF
TRBV5-5 | CASRKEGARETQYF
TRBV6-5 | CASSYVGSDTQYF
TRBV13 | CASSPRARAYEQYF
TRBV6-2/TRBV6-3 | CASSWRASSTDTQYF
TRBV6-2/TRBV6-3 | CASSRSSEQYF
TRBV20-1 | CSETSRSPYQETQYF
TRBV29-1 | CSVVVLAGMGNEQFF
TRBV27 | CASSSPSFEQYF
TRBV6-6 | CASRPGGQPQHF